The clone carrying this T cell receptor beta chain came up a few times. The target antigen is unknown. In TCRdb, the reads were re-called with MiXCR into one record per CDR3 protein. The sample has 550,000 to 850,000 distinct CDR3 sequences; roughly a third are singletons. The sample is drawn from a study of T cell repertoires in cytomegalovirus infection. Study-wide background: Based on public TCR beta signatures, there were indications of CMV infection and of a matching HLA type. Points from the study as a whole: Cumulative frequency (of public TCR beta family members) identified carriers of CMV plus the relevant HLA.

Germline loops: CDR1 SGHVS, CDR2 FQNEAQ. The trim removed 5 bases at V and 7 bases at J, leaving 11 bases unmatched. This CDR3 spans 15 amino acids. The TCR was taken from a human donor in good health (CMV status not recorded). Some clones in this sample may be carry-over from other donors' samples. The rearrangement joins TRBV7-8 to TRBJ2-1; 7 bases fit TRBD2. This specimen was cultured PBMCs, taken from culture after CMV antigen stimulation. The CDR3 nucleotides are TGTGCCAGCAGCCTCGGGGCAGCGGGGCCTAATGAGCAGTTCTTC. Residues: CASSLGAAGPNEQFF.